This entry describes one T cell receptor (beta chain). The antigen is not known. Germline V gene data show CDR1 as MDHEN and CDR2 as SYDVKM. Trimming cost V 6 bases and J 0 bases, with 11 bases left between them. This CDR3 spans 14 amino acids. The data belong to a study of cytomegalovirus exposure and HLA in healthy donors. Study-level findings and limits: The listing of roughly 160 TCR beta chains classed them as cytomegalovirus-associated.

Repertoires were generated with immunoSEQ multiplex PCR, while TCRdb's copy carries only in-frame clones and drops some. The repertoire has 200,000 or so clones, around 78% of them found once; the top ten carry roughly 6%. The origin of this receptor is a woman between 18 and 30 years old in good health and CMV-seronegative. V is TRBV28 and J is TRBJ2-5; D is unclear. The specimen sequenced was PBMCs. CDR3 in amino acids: CASRGDDYQETQYF. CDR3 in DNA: TGTGCCAGCAGGGGCGACGACTACCAAGAGACCCAGTACTTC. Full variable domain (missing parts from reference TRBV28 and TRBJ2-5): DVKVTQSSRYLVKRTGEKVFLECVQDMDHENMFWYRQDPGLGLRLIYFSYDVKMKEKGDIPEGYSVSREKKERFSLILESASTNQTSMYLCASRGDDYQETQYFGPGTRLLVL.